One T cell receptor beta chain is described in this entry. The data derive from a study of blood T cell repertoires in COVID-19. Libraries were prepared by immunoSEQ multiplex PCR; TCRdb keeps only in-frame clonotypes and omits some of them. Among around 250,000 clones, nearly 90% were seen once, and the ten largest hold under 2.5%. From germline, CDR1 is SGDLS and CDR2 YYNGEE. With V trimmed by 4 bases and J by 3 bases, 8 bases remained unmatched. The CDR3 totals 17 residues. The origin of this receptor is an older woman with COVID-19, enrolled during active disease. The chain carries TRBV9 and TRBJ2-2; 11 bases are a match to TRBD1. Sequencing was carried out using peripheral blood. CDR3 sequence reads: CASSFRDRGLDTGELFF. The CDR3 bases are TGTGCCAGCAGCTTCCGGGACAGGGGGTTGGACACCGGGGAGCTGTTTTTT.